The 12 T cell receptor beta chains given below trace back to one sample, sequenced in a study of beta chain features in type 1 diabetes. Expressed TCRB transcripts were sequenced because the entire RNA isolate underwent reverse transcription. Profiling relied on immunoSEQ multiplex PCR, and the TCRdb table lists in-frame clones only, not all of them. The sample lists some 410,000 clones, over 9.5% occurring once. Sequencing was done on a sample of naive CD4+ T cells from blood. These TCRs come from a woman aged 18 to 35 in good health.

This chain uses TRBV7-2 with TRBJ2-5, with D perhaps TRBD2 (7 bases). V was trimmed by 3 bases and J by 4 bases, leaving 12 bases between them. CDR3 size: 14 residues. Germline values: CDR1 SGHTA, CDR2 FQGNSA. CDR3 in amino acids: CASSFRGAVETQYF. The CDR3 nucleotides read TGTGCCAGCAGCTTTCGGGGGGCGGTAGAGACCCAGTACTTC.

This chain joins TRBV5-1 and TRBJ2-3, with D perhaps matching TRBD1 (5 bases). The V end was cut by 2 bases, the J end by 6 bases, with 10 bases between. Germline assignment: CDR1 SGHRS and CDR2 YFSETQ. This CDR3 is built from 13 residues. CDR3 region: CASSLGPGDTQYF. The DNA for the CDR3 is TGCGCCAGCAGCTTAGGCCCAGGGGATACGCAGTATTTT.

The rearrangement joins TRBV4-1 to TRBJ1-5, with a tentative D call TRBD1 (6 bases). The CDR3 contains 16 residues. Looked up from germline, CDR1 is MGHRA and CDR2 is YSYEKL. Trimming removed 4 bases from V and 0 bases from J, with 13 bases in between. CDR3 sequence reads: CASSPGRGNSNQPQHF. The CDR3 DNA follows: TGCGCCAGCAGCCCCGGGAGGGGGAATAGCAATCAGCCCCAGCATTTT.

The rearrangement joins TRBV13 to TRBJ1-1; TRBD1 matches 9 bases. This CDR3 has 16 amino acids. Germline CDR1 reads PRHDT; CDR2 reads FYEKMQ (reference sequence). With 0 bases clipped from V and 5 bases from J, the junction kept 7 bases outside the gene matches. CDR3 loop: CASSLGPTGGKTEAFF. The CDR3 nucleotides are TGTGCCAGCAGCTTAGGCCCGACAGGGGGAAAAACTGAAGCTTTCTTT.

The chain couples TRBV4-1 to TRBJ1-4; no firm D call. The CDR3 is 15 residues long. Germline V gene data show CDR1 as MGHRA and CDR2 as YSYEKL. The V end lost 1 base, the J end lost 5 bases, and 11 bases lay between the germline ends. In nucleotides, the CDR3 is TGCGCCAGCAGCCAAGTTCCAGTTGGGAATGAAAAACTGTTTTTT. Its protein product is CASSQVPVGNEKLFF.

This clone showed up just a few times. V is TRBV28 and J is TRBJ1-5, with 9 bases fitting TRBD1. The CDR3 has 12 residues. CDR1 and CDR2 (germline): MDHEN, SYDVKM. CDR3 DNA: TGTGGTACAGGGGGCATCAATCAGCCCCAGCATTTT. Translation: CGTGGINQPQHF.

The chain uses TRBV5-1 and TRBJ2-7, with 9 bases identical to TRBD1. Germline assignment: CDR1 SGHRS and CDR2 YFSETQ. The CDR3 sequence is 15 residues long. Germline trimming cut 4 bases from V and 3 bases from J; bases unmatched to any gene: 8. The chain's CDR3 is CASSPRDRALYEQYF. The DNA for the CDR3 is TGCGCCAGCAGCCCCCGGGACAGGGCCCTCTACGAGCAGTACTTC. Full variable domain (remainder filled in from reference TRBV5-1 and TRBJ2-7): KAGVTQTPRYLIKTRGQQVTLSCSPISGHRSVSWYQQTPGQGLQFLFEYFSETQRNKGNFPGRFSGRQFSNSRSEMNVSTLELGDSALYLCASSPRDRALYEQYFGPGTRLTVT.

This clone was seen many times. The genes are TRBV7-9 and TRBJ2-1; 7 bases are a match to TRBD1. Trimming removed 5 bases from V and 5 bases from J; junction bases left unmatched: 3. The germline V gene has CDR1 SEHNR and CDR2 FQNEAQ (reference sequence). This CDR3 is 13 amino acids long. CDR3 bases: TGTGCCAGCAGCCCGGGACAGAACAATGAGCAGTTCTTC. Its translation: CASSPGQNNEQFF.

This chain joins TRBV27 and TRBJ2-1, with TRBD2 matching 7 bases. The V segment lost 7 bases and the J segment 4 bases; nucleotides outside the gene matches: 10. CDR3 length: 15 residues. Looked up from germline, CDR1 is MNHEY and CDR2 is SMNVEV (reference sequence). CDR3 loop: CASTPGRAAYNEQFF. The DNA for the CDR3 is TGTGCCAGCACCCCAGGGAGGGCCGCTTACAATGAGCAGTTCTTC.

This chain joins TRBV4-2 and TRBJ2-5; D gene uncertain. There are 14 residues in the CDR3. The germline gives CDR1 LGHNA, CDR2 YNFKEQ. Trimming stripped 1 base from V and 2 bases from J, with 8 bases between. In DNA, the CDR3 is TGTGCCAGCAGCCAAGCCCAGCAGCAAGAGACCCAGTACTTC. Encoded protein: CASSQAQQQETQYF.

The J gene is TRBJ2-7, the V gene TRBV15; D call uncertain. CDR3 length equals 14 residues. Germline CDR1 reads LNHNV; CDR2 reads YYDKDF (reference sequence). V lost 0 bases and J lost 3, with 9 bases in between. DNA of the CDR3: TGTGCCACCAGCAGAGAGGTCGTGGACTACGAGCAGTACTTC. It translates to CATSREVVDYEQYF.

Points on this clone: This CDR3 is also generated by other DNA sequences in the sample. The chain is built from TRBV27 and TRBJ2-3; TRBD1 matches 10 bases. The germline V gene encodes CDR1 MNHEY and CDR2 SMNVEV (reference sequence). The CDR3 covers 14 residues. The V gene end was trimmed by 6 bases and the J gene end by 4 bases; junction bases not matched to a gene: 4. DNA of the CDR3: TGTGCCAGCAGCCGGGACAGGGGTGCAGATACGCAGTATTTT. It translates to CASSRDRGADTQYF.